This T cell receptor beta chain was retrieved from a study of neurological immune-mediated disorders (dated by TCRdb to between 2019 and 2020). For the wider study: Among the approximately 34 multiple sclerosis patients, 31 had relapsing-remitting MS and 3 had secondary progressive MS. The cohort comprised 68 subjects: roughly 15 HAM/TSP patients, 35 or so multiple sclerosis patients and approximately 20 healthy controls. Alongside PBMC samples, the set of about 100 TCR-beta libraries contained longitudinal samples, technical triplicates, and paired CD4+ and CD8+ T-cell subsets that had been sorted. Peripheral blood TCR-beta repertoires from patients with HTLV-I-associated myelopathy (HAM/TSP), patients with multiple sclerosis, and healthy controls were compared in the study using UMI-based sequencing. Paper-wide results and their limitations: Repertoires from 18 of 34 MS patients were grouped by phylogenetic analysis into a cluster of related CDR3 sequences, suggesting a possible repertoire-level signature. The MS cluster showed no association with clinical or MRI features, and the authors stated that larger cohorts are needed. Across subjects, expanded clones never shared an identical CDR3 amino acid sequence, which suggests that the TCR-beta repertoires in every group were private. TCR clonal expansion was highest in HAM/TSP patients and lowest in MS patients, with MS patients falling below even healthy controls.

cDNA was synthesized by template-switch 5'RACE using a primer with a 10-nucleotide random unique molecular identifier that tagged each TCR transcript. Each sequencing run produced over 170 million TCR-beta sequences covering 15-18 subjects. The RNeasy kit was used to extract total RNA. The KAPA Real-time Library Amplification kit was used to amplify TCR-beta VDJ regions with primers for the TCR constant region and the 5'RACE anchor. A first PCR added sample indexes and Illumina adaptors, and a second PCR then raised library yield. The roughly 650 bp TCR product was size-selected on a 2% E-gel SizeSelection system after Ampure bead purification. Before pooling, library quality was assessed on a Bioanalyzer, concentration was determined with Qubit, and library quantification was performed with the Kapa Library Quantification kit. An Illumina HiSeq 2500 was used to sequence the libraries paired-end at 2 x 150 bp. To increase sequence diversity, roughly 24-32% phiX was spiked into each library pool. Turning to the authors' computational methods: Quality-filtered reads were processed with the UMI-based MiGEC pipeline, and over 90% of raw TCR sequences were removed by the MiGEC pipeline during error correction. IMGT germline references were used for aligning VDJ genes, and each clonotype was defined as a unique CDR3 amino acid sequence together with its V-J genes. Clonal expansion, Shannon diversity, and CDR3 relatedness (CalcPairwiseDistances, ClusterSamples) were evaluated with VDJtools, and phylogenetic trees were built with CLCbio workbench. Using coefficient-of-variation modelling across technical triplicates, the study counted a clone as expanded if it had at least 8 unique UMIs. TCRdb trimmed public reads at Q25 via fastp, called clones via MiXCR and kept in-frame beta chains. When rows share a CDR3 protein, they turn into one entry using the most common DNA and genes. The V and J calls here are based on TCRdb, not the publication. Present in this sample are about 58,000 distinct CDR3 sequences, about 3.2% of which were seen just once. The ten biggest clones cover roughly 6.6% of the sample.

The sample holds many counts of this clonotype. Its antigen specificity is not known. Base qualities are not provided; no much larger clone lies one nucleotide away. Including cysteine and phenylalanine, the CDR3 has 19 amino acids. Just CDR3 DNA is preserved here, 57 bases in frame from base 1. Between the V and J ends, shortened by 0 bases and 0 bases respectively, the junction contains 20 bases. CDR1 LGHDT and CDR2 YNNKEL were looked up in the germline V gene (reference sequence). For the unsorted PBMC libraries, 2 million PBMCs were stored in RNAlater at -80 degrees C until RNA extraction and were used to generate the libraries. The multiple sclerosis patients were enrolled in a US clinical protocol that used magnetic resonance imaging to evaluate disease progression. Peripheral blood underwent Ficoll-Hypaque density gradient centrifugation to isolate PBMCs, which were then cryopreserved in liquid nitrogen.

Sequencing was done on a sample of PBMCs. The TCR was taken from a woman aged 55 to 70 with multiple sclerosis. The chain uses TRBV3-1 and TRBJ1-1; the D segment could be TRBD1, given 5 matching bases. The CDR3 loop reads CASSQEPPRTRGVNTEAFF. The sequenced DNA: TGTGCCAGCAGCCAAGAACCTCCCCGGACGAGGGGAGTGAACACTGAAGCTTTCTTT.